Following are 25 T cell receptor beta chains from one sample sequenced in a study of blood T cell repertoires in COVID-19. The table came from immunoSEQ multiplex PCR; TCRdb's copy has only in-frame clones and leaves some out. This sample carries approximately 57,000 clones, under 90% of them seen once, and the ten largest clones take around 4.5%. The sequencing input was peripheral blood. The receptors come from a man between 35 and 55 years old with active COVID-19.

J is TRBJ1-1 and V is TRBV30, with 7 bases that match TRBD1. The V gene end was trimmed by 4 bases and the J gene end by 2 bases; junction bases not matched to a gene: 7. In germline, CDR1 is GTSNPN, CDR2 SVGIG (reference sequence). The CDR3 has 14 residues. The DNA of the CDR3 is TGTGCCTGGAACCGGGACAGAGATAACACTGAAGCTTTCTTT. Its protein is CAWNRDRDNTEAFF.

This chain connects TRBV27 to TRBJ2-7; 7 bases are shared with TRBD2. CDR1 MNHEY and CDR2 SMNVEV come from the germline V gene (reference sequence). V was clipped by 6 bases and J by 2 bases; unmatched bases: 4. The CDR3 length is 13 residues. The CDR3 reads CASSGRTPYEQYF. Written as DNA, the CDR3 is TGTGCCAGCAGCGGGAGGACCCCCTACGAGCAGTACTTC.

V is TRBV19 and J is TRBJ2-2, with TRBD2 matching 7 bases. Germline CDR1 LNHDA, CDR2 SQIVND (reference sequence). After removal of 3 bases from V and 5 bases from J, the junction contained 3 bases not matched to a gene. This CDR3 has 14 amino acids. CDR3 region: CASSMRRETGELFF. As DNA, the CDR3 is TGTGCCAGTAGTATGCGGCGGGAGACCGGGGAGCTGTTTTTT.

J is TRBJ2-2 and V is TRBV25-1; D is uncertain. CDR1 MGHDK and CDR2 SYGVNS come from the germline V gene. V gave up 9 bases and J gave up 5 bases, with 10 bases separating them. The CDR3 is 12 residues long. The CDR3 protein is CARPETTGELFF. The CDR3 nucleotides read TGTGCCAGGCCAGAAACAACCGGGGAGCTGTTTTTT.

This clone was seen a single time. The chain recombines TRBV7-3 with TRBJ1-1; maybe TRBD1 (5 bases). CDR1 SGHTA and CDR2 FQGTGA come from the germline V gene. This CDR3 spans 14 amino acids. Trimming shortened V by 3 bases and J by 7 bases, and 15 bases separated the two germline ends. The CDR3 coding sequence is TGTGCCAGCAGCTTTGGGCCGGGGGTTGGTGAAGCTTTCTTT. This sequence encodes CASSFGPGVGEAFF.

The CDR3 reads CASSRQGRTGELFF. The CDR3 nucleotides are TGTGCCAGCAGCCGACAGGGACGGACCGGGGAGCTGTTTTTT. The chain employs TRBV3-1 (or the pseudogene TRBV3-2) and TRBJ2-2; TRBD1 agrees at 7 bases. J lost 5 bases, V lost 4 bases, and 4 bases had no gene match. Germline V lookup: CDR1 LGHDT, CDR2 YNNKEL (reference sequence). This CDR3 contains 14 residues.

The V call is TRBV7-3, the J call TRBJ2-2, with 11 bases that match TRBD2. V was pared by 1 base and J by 5 bases, with 0 bases of the junction left unmatched. Germline V CDR1 and CDR2: SGHTA, FQGTGA. The CDR3 is 15 residues long. The CDR3 bases are TGTGCCAGCAGCTTAATAGCGGGAGGGACCGGGGAGCTGTTTTTT. As protein: CASSLIAGGTGELFF.

A single count supports this clone. The chain couples TRBV6-1 to TRBJ2-5; D is possibly TRBD2 (6 bases). Trimming left V 2 bases short and J 2 bases short, with 12 bases between. The CDR3 has 15 amino acids. Germline V gene lookup returns CDR1 MNHNS and CDR2 SASEGT. CDR3 nucleotide sequence: TGTGCCAGCAGTGAAACCGGGACTTTACAAGAGACCCAGTACTTC. Amino acid sequence: CASSETGTLQETQYF.

The chain couples TRBV11-2 to TRBJ1-2; no firm D call. V was cut by 2 bases and J by 1 base, with 8 bases left in between. Germline V lookup: CDR1 SGHAT, CDR2 FQNNGV. The CDR3 contains 14 residues. Here the CDR3 reads CASSLPGNNYGYTF. The CDR3 bases are TGTGCCAGCAGCTTACCGGGAAATAACTATGGCTACACCTTC.

The rearrangement uses TRBV7-2 and TRBJ2-7; 8 nucleotides line up with TRBD1. Trimming took 2 bases from V and 3 from J; bases not matched to a gene: 3. Germline lookup yields CDR1 SGHTA and CDR2 FQGNSA. The CDR3 is 14 residues long. DNA for the CDR3: TGTGCCAGCAGCTTATTCGGGACAGGCTACGAGCAGTACTTC. Its protein is CASSLFGTGYEQYF.

V usage is TRBV6-6 and J usage is TRBJ1-6, with 8 bases lining up with TRBD1. CDR1 and CDR2 (germline): MNHNY, SVGAGI (reference sequence). The CDR3 length is 15 residues. The ends lost 6 bases at V and 9 bases at J; junction bases unmatched: 10. CDR3 DNA: TGTGCCAGCAGCCTAGGACAGGGACGTGTTTCACCCCTCCACTTT. It translates to CASSLGQGRVSPLHF.

The V call is TRBV30, the J call TRBJ2-7, with 11 bases aligning to TRBD1. Germline trimming cut 7 bases from V and 4 bases from J; bases unmatched to any gene: 6. Per the germline V gene, CDR1 is GTSNPN and CDR2 is SVGIG (reference sequence). CDR3 length equals 13 residues. This CDR3 reads CAFGQGALYEQYF. DNA of the CDR3: TGTGCCTTCGGACAGGGGGCTCTTTACGAGCAGTACTTC.

Written as DNA, the CDR3 is TGTGCCAGCAGTTTCACAGGGATTTCACCCCTCCACTTT. It codes for CASSFTGISPLHF. This sequence joins TRBV6-4 and TRBJ1-6; a weak D match, TRBD1 (6 bases). Trimming took off 5 bases at V and 9 bases at J, with 11 bases between the two ends. CDR3 length: 13 amino acids. CDR1 MRHNA and CDR2 SNTAGT come from the germline V gene.

V is TRBV25-1 and J is TRBJ2-7; TRBD1 aligns across 8 bases. J was trimmed by 4 bases and V by 4 bases; bases with no gene match: 6. The length of the CDR3 is 14 residues. CDR1 and CDR2 (germline): MGHDK, SYGVNS. For the CDR3, the DNA is TGTGCCAGCAGTGCAGGGGACAGGCCTTACGAGCAGTACTTC. It yields the protein CASSAGDRPYEQYF.

This clone was seen a single time. This rearrangement joins TRBV9 to TRBJ2-7; perhaps TRBD1 as D (5 bases). The germline V and J ends were trimmed by 0 bases and 2 bases, with 9 bases remaining between them. This CDR3 comprises 14 residues. Germline CDR1 reads SGDLS; CDR2 reads YYNGEE. The CDR3 coding sequence is TGTGCCAGCAGCGTAGAACAGGAAACCTACGAGCAGTACTTC. Amino acid sequence: CASSVEQETYEQYF.

The rearrangement uses TRBV7-9 and TRBJ2-5, with 8 nucleotides matching TRBD1. Germline V gene data show CDR1 as SEHNR and CDR2 as FQNEAQ (reference sequence). The CDR3 loop spans 14 amino acids. J lost 2 bases, V lost 5 bases, and 4 bases had no gene match. The CDR3 is CASSPQGAQETQYF. The CDR3 DNA follows: TGTGCCAGCAGCCCTCAGGGGGCGCAAGAGACCCAGTACTTC.

In DNA, the CDR3 is TGTGCCAGCAGGGTGAAACAGGGGCTCTACACTGAAGCTTTCTTT. Its translation is CASRVKQGLYTEAFF. V and J are TRBV6-5 and TRBJ1-1, with 7 bases lining up with TRBD1. Germline CDR1 MNHEY, CDR2 SVGAGI. The CDR3 covers 15 residues. Trimming took 6 bases from V and 3 from J; bases not matched to a gene: 10.

The CDR3 DNA follows: TGTGCCAGCAGCTTGCAGGGTACAGATACGCAGTATTTT. Translated, it gives CASSLQGTDTQYF. V and J are TRBV7-8 and TRBJ2-3; the D gene is possibly TRBD1 (5 bases). The CDR3 totals 13 residues. The germline V gene has CDR1 SGHVS and CDR2 FQNEAQ. V was cut by 3 bases and J by 3 bases, with 7 bases left in between.

This chain links TRBV27 with TRBJ1-5, with 7 positions matching TRBD1. With V trimmed by 4 bases and J by 1 base, 10 bases remained unmatched. In germline, CDR1 is MNHEY, CDR2 SMNVEV (reference sequence). The CDR3 length is 17 residues. CDR3 sequence (DNA): TGTGCCAGCAGTTCGGTAAGGACAGGCGGGAGCAATCAGCCCCAGCATTTT. This gives the protein CASSSVRTGGSNQPQHF.

The rearrangement uses TRBV6-5 and TRBJ1-6; TRBD1 aligns across 8 bases. There are 14 residues in the CDR3. V shed 6 bases and J 9 bases; nucleotides not matched to a gene: 7. Germline V CDR1 and CDR2: MNHEY, SVGAGI. The chain's CDR3 is CASSIDRGLSPLHF. DNA of the CDR3: TGTGCCAGCAGCATCGACAGGGGACTTTCACCCCTCCACTTT.

This clone was seen only a few times. V and J are TRBV27 and TRBJ1-5, with a tentative D call TRBD1 (5 bases). Trimming took 3 bases from V and 0 from J, leaving 18 bases between them. Germline V lookup: CDR1 MNHEY, CDR2 SMNVEV (reference sequence). The CDR3 contains 18 residues. As DNA, the CDR3 is TGTGCCAGCAGTTTCCGTGGTCAGGGAGGGGTTAGCAATCAGCCCCAGCATTTT. Its protein product is CASSFRGQGGVSNQPQHF.

CDR3 in amino acids: CASSYVVAGEQYF. The CDR3 nucleotides read TGTGCCAGCAGTTACGTCGTCGCGGGAGAGCAGTACTTC. The chain couples TRBV6-5 to TRBJ2-7; maybe TRBD2 (6 bases). The CDR3 contains 13 residues. The V end was cut by 2 bases, the J end by 7 bases, with 12 bases between. Germline assignment: CDR1 MNHEY and CDR2 SVGAGI.

The rearrangement links TRBV5-1 to TRBJ2-7; 13 positions agree with TRBD2. The CDR3 is 18 residues long. V trimming: 4 bases; J trimming: 4 bases; junction bases outside the gene matches: 14. The germline CDR1 and CDR2 sequences are SGHRS and YFSETQ. DNA for the CDR3: TGCGCCAGCAGCAACTCCAGGACTAGCGGGAGTGAAGCGTACGAGCAGTACTTC. Residues: CASSNSRTSGSEAYEQYF.

The chain links TRBV30 to TRBJ1-5; D possibly corresponds to TRBD1 (5 bases). Germline V lookup: CDR1 GTSNPN, CDR2 SVGIG (reference sequence). The CDR3 sequence is 14 residues long. Trimming removed 1 base at V and 4 bases at J, with 11 bases between. Written as DNA, the CDR3 is TGTGCCTGGAGTGAGGGGCAGGGAAATCAGCCCCAGCATTTT. It specifies CAWSEGQGNQPQHF.

CDR3 sequence reads: CATTPSDRGTDTQYF. CDR3 bases: TGTGCCACCACCCCCTCTGACAGGGGGACAGATACGCAGTATTTT. V usage is TRBV19 and J usage is TRBJ2-3; 9 bases are a match to TRBD1. This CDR3 contains 15 residues. V was pared by 10 bases and J by 3 bases, with 11 bases of the junction left unmatched. Germline V gives CDR1 LNHDA, CDR2 SQIVND (reference sequence).